Listed here are 7 T cell receptor beta chains from one sample, sequenced in a study of cytomegalovirus exposure and HLA in healthy donors (dated by TCRdb to the late 2010s). The library came from the immunoSEQ multiplex PCR assay. For the multiplex PCR, a mixture combining 60 forward primers for TCR Vbeta segments and 13 reverse primers for TCR Jbeta segments was used. In its TCRdb copy, this immuneACCESS table keeps in-frame sequences only and misses some clones. Where compared with another copy, unresolved V genes explain less than half of these, and the others have no known cause. Recorded for this sample are under 300,000 clones; around two thirds of them occurred a single time. Approximately 2.3% of the sample belongs to the ten largest clones. The sequenced material came from PBMCs. Receptor source: a female donor in good health and CMV-seronegative.

This clone was counted a few times. CDR3 protein: CAWNLGTQIAYF. The CDR3 DNA follows: TGTGCCTGGAATTTGGGGACTCAAATCGCGTACTTC. The rearrangement uses TRBV30 and TRBJ2-7, with D possibly matching TRBD2 (6 bases). Germline values: CDR1 GTSNPN, CDR2 SVGIG (reference sequence). V lost 4 bases and J 12 bases, leaving 19 bases between the germline ends. The CDR3 is made up of 12 amino acids.

The chain couples TRBV21-1 to TRBJ1-1. TRBV21-1 is described as a pseudogene. The CDR3 covers 14 residues. Here the CDR3 reads CASSRVPGAERAFF. For the CDR3, the DNA is TGTGCCAGCAGCCGCGTTCCGGGAGCTGAGAGAGCTTTCTTT.

A word on this clone: This sample includes further DNA sequences coding for the same CDR3. J is TRBJ2-7 and V is TRBV4-1, with TRBD2 matching 12 bases. This CDR3 has 15 amino acids. Germline V lookup: CDR1 MGHRA, CDR2 YSYEKL. V dropped 4 bases and J dropped 7; count of bases not matched to a gene: 8. CDR3 sequence: CASSPTSGRALEQYF. As DNA, the CDR3 is TGCGCCAGCAGCCCGACTAGCGGGAGAGCCCTTGAGCAGTACTTC.

This clone was found once. The chain joins TRBV11-3 to TRBJ2-7, with 10 nucleotides matching TRBD2. CDR1 is SGHNT and CDR2 is YENEEA in the germline V gene. V was clipped by 7 bases and J by 4 bases; unmatched bases: 7. The CDR3 has 14 amino acids. Written as DNA, the CDR3 is TGTGCCAGCAAAGCGGGAGGGCCTCGGTACGAGCAGTACTTC. This translates into CASKAGGPRYEQYF.

This clone was counted a few times. The chain has TRBV5-4 and TRBJ1-1; 9 nucleotides align to TRBD1. This CDR3 contains 15 residues. From germline, CDR1 is SGHNT and CDR2 YYREEE (reference sequence). Losses at the gene ends were 3 bases for V and 0 bases for J; bases not matched to a gene: 3. The CDR3 is CASSYRTGVNTEAFF. As DNA, the CDR3 is TGTGCCAGCAGCTACAGGACAGGGGTGAACACTGAAGCTTTCTTT.

This clone has only a few counts. The rearrangement links TRBV5-1 to TRBJ2-1; TRBD1 matches 9 bases. V gave up 4 bases and J gave up 6 bases; unmatched junction bases: 2. Germline CDR1 reads SGHRS; CDR2 reads YFSETQ. The CDR3 has 13 residues. This CDR3 is CASSGDRVNEQFF. CDR3 nucleotide sequence: TGCGCCAGCAGCGGGGACAGGGTCAATGAGCAGTTCTTC.

The genes are TRBV19 and TRBJ1-5; no clear D. Germline lookup yields CDR1 LNHDA and CDR2 SQIVND (reference sequence). Between the trimmed V and J ends, which lost 1 base and 10 bases, there was a span of 17 bases. This CDR3 has 15 amino acids. CDR3 bases: TGTGCCAGTAGTATAGCTATAATCGGCGGGCGACCCCAGCATTTT. Translated, it gives CASSIAIIGGRPQHF.